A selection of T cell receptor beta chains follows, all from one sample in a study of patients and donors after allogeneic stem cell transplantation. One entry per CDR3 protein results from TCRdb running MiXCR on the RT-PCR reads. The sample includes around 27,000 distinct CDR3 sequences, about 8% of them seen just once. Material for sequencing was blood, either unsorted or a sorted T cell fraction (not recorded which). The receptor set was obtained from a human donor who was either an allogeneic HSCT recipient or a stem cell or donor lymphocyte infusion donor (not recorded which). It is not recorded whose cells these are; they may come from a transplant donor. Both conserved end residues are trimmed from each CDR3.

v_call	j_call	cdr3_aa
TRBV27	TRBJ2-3	ASSIRTGRTDTQY
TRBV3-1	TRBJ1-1	ASSLGGANTEAF
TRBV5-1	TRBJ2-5	ASSLGVAVRETQY
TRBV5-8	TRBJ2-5	ASSLGGPGETQY
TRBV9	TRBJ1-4	ASSARDRANEKLF
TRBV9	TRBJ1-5	ASSVMGNQPQH
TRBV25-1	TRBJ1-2	ASSGTGSLGYGYT
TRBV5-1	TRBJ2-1	ASSLLSGEQF
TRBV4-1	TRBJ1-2	ASSQDGVSRGYT
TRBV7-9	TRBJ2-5	ASSKGHLRGETQY
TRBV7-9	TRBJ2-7	ASSLAHARYEQY
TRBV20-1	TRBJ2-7	SARESNRGSYEQY
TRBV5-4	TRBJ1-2	ASSPERRQLRYGYT
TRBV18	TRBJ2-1	ASSLYTGDRGSNEQF
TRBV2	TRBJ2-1	ASSVGAQGVEQF
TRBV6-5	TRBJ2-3	ASSYSWVRNADTQY
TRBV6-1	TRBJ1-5	ASRARLEQPQH
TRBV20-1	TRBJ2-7	SARGGGRNPYEQY
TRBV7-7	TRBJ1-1	ATSIIIGGDTEAF
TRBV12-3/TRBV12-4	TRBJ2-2	ASSPRLTGELF
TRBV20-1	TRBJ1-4	SAGDRAEKLF
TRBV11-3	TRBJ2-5	ASSLGAGTEQETQY
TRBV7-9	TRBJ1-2	ASSLDRGLYGYT
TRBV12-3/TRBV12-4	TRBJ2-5	ASSSQGLASQETQY
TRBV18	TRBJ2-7	ASSPRAATYEQY
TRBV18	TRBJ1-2	ASSPRVGQGTYGYT
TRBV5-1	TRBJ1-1	ASSLARGRGKAF
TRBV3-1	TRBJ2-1	ASSQGLAGEYNEQF
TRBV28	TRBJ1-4	ASSRRDRVDEKLF
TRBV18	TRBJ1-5	ASSLTGGRDNQPQH
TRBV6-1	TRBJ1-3	ASRPDRAWGDTIY
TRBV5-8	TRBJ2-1	ASSLYPYGTDYEQF
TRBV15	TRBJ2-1	ATSRGRGTSANNEQF
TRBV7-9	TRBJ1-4	ASSLLGTEQKLF
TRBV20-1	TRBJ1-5	SAPRDSRDQPQH
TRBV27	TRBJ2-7	ASSLSRGGHEQY
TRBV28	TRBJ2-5	ASSFRRPPKTQY
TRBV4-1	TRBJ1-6	ASSQGPRNSPLH
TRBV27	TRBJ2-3	ASGASGSTDTQY